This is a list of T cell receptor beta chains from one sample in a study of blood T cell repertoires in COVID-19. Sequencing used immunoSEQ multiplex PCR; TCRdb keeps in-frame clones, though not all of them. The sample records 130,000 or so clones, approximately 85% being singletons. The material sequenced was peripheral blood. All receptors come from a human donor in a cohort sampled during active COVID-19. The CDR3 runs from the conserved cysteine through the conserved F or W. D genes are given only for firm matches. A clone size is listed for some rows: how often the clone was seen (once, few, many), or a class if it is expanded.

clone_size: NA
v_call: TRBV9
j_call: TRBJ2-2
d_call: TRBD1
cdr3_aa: CASSGLDRGRTGELFF
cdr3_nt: TGTGCCAGCAGCGGACTGGACAGGGGGCGAACCGGGGAGCTGTTTTTT

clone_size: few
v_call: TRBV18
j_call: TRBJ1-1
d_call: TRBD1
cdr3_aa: CASSPRTGENTEAFF
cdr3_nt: TGTGCCAGCTCACCTAGGACAGGGGAGAACACTGAAGCTTTCTTT

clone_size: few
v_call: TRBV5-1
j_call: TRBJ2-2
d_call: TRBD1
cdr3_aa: CASSLVFRTGEVAGELFF
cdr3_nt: TGCGCCAGCAGCTTGGTATTTAGGACAGGGGAAGTCGCCGGGGAGCTGTTTTTT

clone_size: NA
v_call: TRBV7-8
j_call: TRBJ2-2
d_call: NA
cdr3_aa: CASSFAGKPGELFF
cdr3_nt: TGTGCCAGCAGCTTTGCGGGGAAACCCGGGGAGCTGTTTTTT

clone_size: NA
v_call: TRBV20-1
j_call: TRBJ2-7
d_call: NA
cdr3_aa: CSVDRLSEQYF
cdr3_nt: TGCAGTGTCGACAGGCTCTCCGAGCAGTACTTC

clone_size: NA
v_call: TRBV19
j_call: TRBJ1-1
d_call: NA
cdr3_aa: CASSIRGRGNTEAFF
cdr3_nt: TGTGCCAGTAGTATTCGAGGCAGGGGGAACACTGAAGCTTTCTTT

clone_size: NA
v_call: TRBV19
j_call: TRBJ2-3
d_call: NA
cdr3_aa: CASSARDNTDTQYF
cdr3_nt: TGTGCCAGTAGTGCAAGGGACAACACAGATACGCAGTATTTT

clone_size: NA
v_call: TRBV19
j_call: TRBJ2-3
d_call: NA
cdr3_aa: CASTRGKGYGTDTQYF
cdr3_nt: TGTGCCAGTACCAGAGGGAAAGGGTACGGAACAGATACGCAGTATTTT

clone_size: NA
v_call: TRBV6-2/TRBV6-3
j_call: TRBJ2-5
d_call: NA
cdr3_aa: CASSPPEPFSRGYF
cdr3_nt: TGTGCCAGCAGCCCTCCCGAACCATTTAGTAGGGGATACTTC

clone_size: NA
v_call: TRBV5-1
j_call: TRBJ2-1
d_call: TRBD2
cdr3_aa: CASSLDLAGRSYNEQFF
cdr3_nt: TGCGCCAGCAGCCTTGACTTAGCGGGGCGGTCCTACAATGAGCAGTTCTTC

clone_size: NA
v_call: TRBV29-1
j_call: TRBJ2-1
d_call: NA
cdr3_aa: CSVEAPKDFKNQEQFF
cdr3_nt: TGCAGCGTTGAAGCGCCAAAGGACTTCAAAAATCAAGAGCAGTTCTTC

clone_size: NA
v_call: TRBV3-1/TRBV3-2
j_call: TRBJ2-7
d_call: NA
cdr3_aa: CASSELSPMLDEQYF
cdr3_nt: TGTGCCAGCAGCGAGCTGAGTCCCATGTTAGACGAGCAGTACTTC

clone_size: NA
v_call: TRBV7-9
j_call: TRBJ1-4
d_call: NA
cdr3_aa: CASSFFRAEGEKLFF
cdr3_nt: TGTGCCAGCAGCTTTTTCAGGGCTGAAGGTGAAAAACTGTTTTTT

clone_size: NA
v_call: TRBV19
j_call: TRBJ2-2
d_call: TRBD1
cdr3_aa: CASRGQGYNTGELFF
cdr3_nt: TGTGCCAGTAGGGGACAGGGATATAACACCGGGGAGCTGTTTTTT

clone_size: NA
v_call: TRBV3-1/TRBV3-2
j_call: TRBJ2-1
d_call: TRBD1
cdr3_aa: CASSRAGTGPYNEQFF
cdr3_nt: TGTGCCAGCAGTCGTGCCGGGACAGGACCCTACAATGAGCAGTTCTTC

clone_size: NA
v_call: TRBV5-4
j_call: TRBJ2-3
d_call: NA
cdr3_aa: CASSLQGPDTQYF
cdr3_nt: TGTGCCAGCAGCTTGCAGGGCCCAGATACGCAGTATTTT

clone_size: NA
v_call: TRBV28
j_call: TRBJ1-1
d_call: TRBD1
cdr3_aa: CASRENRGRNTEAFF
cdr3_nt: TGTGCCAGCAGGGAGAACAGGGGGAGAAACACTGAAGCTTTCTTT

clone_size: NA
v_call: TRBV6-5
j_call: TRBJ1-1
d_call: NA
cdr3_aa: CASSYSDSLWGTEAFF
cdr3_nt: TGTGCCAGCAGTTACTCCGACAGCCTTTGGGGCACTGAAGCTTTCTTT

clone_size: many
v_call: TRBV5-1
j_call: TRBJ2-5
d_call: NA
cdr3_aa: CASTSPPVETQYF
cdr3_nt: TGCGCCAGCACCTCCCCCCCTGTGGAGACCCAGTACTTC

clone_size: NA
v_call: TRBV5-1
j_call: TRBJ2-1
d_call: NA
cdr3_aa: CASSLAPGAPYNEQFF
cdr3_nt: TGCGCCAGCAGCTTGGCCCCGGGAGCCCCCTACAATGAGCAGTTCTTC

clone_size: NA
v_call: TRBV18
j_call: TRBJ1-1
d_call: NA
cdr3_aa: CASSPTVAGHTEAFF
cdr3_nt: TGTGCCAGCTCACCTACGGTGGCAGGGCACACTGAAGCTTTCTTT

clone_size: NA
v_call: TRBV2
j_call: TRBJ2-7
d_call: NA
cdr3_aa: CATDGGPTHSYEQYF
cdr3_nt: TGTGCCACCGATGGAGGGCCCACTCACTCCTACGAGCAGTACTTC

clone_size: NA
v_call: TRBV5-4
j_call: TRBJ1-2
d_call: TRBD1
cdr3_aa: CASSLIDRGVNGYTF
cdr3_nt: TGTGCCAGCAGCTTAATTGACAGGGGGGTGAATGGCTACACCTTC

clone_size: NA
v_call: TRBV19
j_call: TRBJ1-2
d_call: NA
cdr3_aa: CASSIDRAGFSISYGYTF
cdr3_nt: TGTGCCAGTAGTATAGATCGGGCAGGGTTTTCGATCTCGTATGGCTACACCTTC

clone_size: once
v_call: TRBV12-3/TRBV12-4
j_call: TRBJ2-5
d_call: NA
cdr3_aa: CASSLSRGRTQYF
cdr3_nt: TGTGCCAGCAGTTTGAGTCGGGGGAGGACCCAGTACTTC

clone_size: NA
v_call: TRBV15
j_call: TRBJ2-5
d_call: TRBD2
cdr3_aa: CATSRRTGGETQYF
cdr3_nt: TGTGCCACCAGCAGACGGACGGGGGGAGAGACCCAGTACTTC

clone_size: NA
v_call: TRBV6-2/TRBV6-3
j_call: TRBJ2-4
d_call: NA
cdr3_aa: CASSENRVVPNIQYF
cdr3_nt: TGTGCCAGCAGTGAGAACAGGGTGGTCCCAAACATTCAGTACTTC

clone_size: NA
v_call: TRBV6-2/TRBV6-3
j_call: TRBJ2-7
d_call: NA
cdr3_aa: CASSSDQAGSYEQYF
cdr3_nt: TGTGCCAGCAGCTCCGATCAAGCAGGGTCCTACGAGCAGTACTTC

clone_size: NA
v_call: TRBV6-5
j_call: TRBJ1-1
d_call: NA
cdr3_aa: CASSYSAGAGLTEAFF
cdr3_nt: TGTGCCAGCAGTTACTCAGCAGGCGCAGGGCTCACTGAAGCTTTCTTT

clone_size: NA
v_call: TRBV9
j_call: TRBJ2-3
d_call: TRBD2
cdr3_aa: CASSVRAGLAGGEDTQYF
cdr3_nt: TGTGCCAGCAGCGTACGGGCGGGACTAGCGGGAGGGGAGGATACGCAGTATTTT

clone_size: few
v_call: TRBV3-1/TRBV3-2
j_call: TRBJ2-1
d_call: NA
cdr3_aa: CASSQGQSGPYNEQFF
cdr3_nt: TGTGCCAGCAGCCAAGGTCAAAGCGGACCCTACAATGAGCAGTTCTTC

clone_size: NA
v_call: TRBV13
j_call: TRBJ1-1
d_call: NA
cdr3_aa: CASSPLLGGMNTEAFF
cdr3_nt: TGTGCCAGCAGCCCCCTTTTGGGGGGGATGAACACTGAAGCTTTCTTT

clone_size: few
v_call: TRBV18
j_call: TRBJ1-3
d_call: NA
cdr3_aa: CASSPQEGAGNTIYF
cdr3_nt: TGTGCCAGCTCACCACAAGAAGGGGCTGGAAACACCATATATTTT

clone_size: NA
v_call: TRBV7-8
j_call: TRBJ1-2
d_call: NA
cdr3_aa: CASSLLSSYGYTF
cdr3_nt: TGTGCCAGCAGCTTACTAAGCTCCTATGGCTACACCTTC

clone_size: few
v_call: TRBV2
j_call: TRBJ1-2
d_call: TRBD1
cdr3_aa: CASSGLSDRERGYTF
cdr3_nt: TGTGCCAGCAGTGGACTTTCGGACAGGGAGCGGGGCTACACCTTC

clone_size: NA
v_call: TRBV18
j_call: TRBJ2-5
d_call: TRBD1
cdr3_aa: CASSRTGGQETQYF
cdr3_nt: TGTGCCAGCTCACGAACAGGGGGCCAAGAGACCCAGTACTTC

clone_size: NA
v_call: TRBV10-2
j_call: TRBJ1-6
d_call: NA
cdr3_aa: CASSEWRPESPLHF
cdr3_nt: TGCGCCAGCAGTGAGTGGCGGCCGGAGTCACCCCTCCACTTT

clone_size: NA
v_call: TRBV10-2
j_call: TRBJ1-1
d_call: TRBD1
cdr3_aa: CASRDRGVTEAFF
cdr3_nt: TGCGCCAGCCGGGACAGAGGGGTAACTGAAGCTTTCTTT

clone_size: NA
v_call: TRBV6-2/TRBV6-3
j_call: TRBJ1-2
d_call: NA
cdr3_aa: CATSTNNFYGYTF
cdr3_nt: TGTGCCACCAGCACAAACAATTTCTATGGCTACACCTTC

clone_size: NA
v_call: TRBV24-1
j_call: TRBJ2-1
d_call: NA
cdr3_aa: CATSDFSAEYSSYNEQFF
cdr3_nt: TGTGCCACCAGTGATTTTTCGGCGGAATATAGCTCCTACAATGAGCAGTTCTTC

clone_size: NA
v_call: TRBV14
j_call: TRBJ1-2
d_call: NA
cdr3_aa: CASSQDSPLYGYTF
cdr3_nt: TGTGCCAGCAGCCAGGACTCACCGCTCTATGGCTACACCTTC

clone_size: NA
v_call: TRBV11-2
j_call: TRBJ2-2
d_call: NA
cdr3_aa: CASSPTNSHTGELFF
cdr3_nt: TGTGCCAGCAGCCCCACAAATTCACACACCGGGGAGCTGTTTTTT

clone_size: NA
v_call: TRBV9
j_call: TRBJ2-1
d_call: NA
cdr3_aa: CASSVEVLGDKAYNEQFF
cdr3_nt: TGTGCCAGCAGCGTAGAGGTATTAGGGGACAAGGCCTACAATGAGCAGTTCTTC

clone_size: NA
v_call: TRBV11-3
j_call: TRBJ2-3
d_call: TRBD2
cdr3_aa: CASSSGLAGGEADTQYF
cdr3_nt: TGTGCCAGCAGCTCCGGGCTAGCGGGAGGGGAAGCAGATACGCAGTATTTT

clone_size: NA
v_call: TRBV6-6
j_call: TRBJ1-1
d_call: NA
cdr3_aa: CARDIYTEAFF
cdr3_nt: TGTGCCAGGGACATTTACACTGAAGCTTTCTTT

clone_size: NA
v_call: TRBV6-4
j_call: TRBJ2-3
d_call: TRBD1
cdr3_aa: CATGVQGASTDTQYF
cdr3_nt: TGTGCCACCGGCGTACAGGGGGCGAGCACAGATACGCAGTATTTT

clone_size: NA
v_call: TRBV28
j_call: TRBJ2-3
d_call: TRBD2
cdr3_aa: CASSSSGREDTQYF
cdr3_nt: TGTGCCAGCAGCTCTAGCGGGAGGGAAGATACGCAGTATTTT